This note documents a single T cell receptor (beta chain) sequence. The sample's treatment: around 19 received Ad26.COV2.S at low or high dose, single or two shots; about five received placebo; per-sample allocation not given. After the first vaccine or placebo injection, samples were drawn on day 63. This entry comes from a study of Ad26.COV2.S vaccination and SARS-CoV-2 variants. This CDR3 contains 15 residues. Between the trimmed V and J ends, which lost 6 bases and 0 bases, there was a span of 12 bases. Germline V gene data show CDR1 as SGHDT and CDR2 as YYEEEE. TCRdb keeps only in-frame clones here, not all; method: immunoSEQ multiplex PCR. The sample lists 400,000 to 450,000 clones, roughly 90% occurring once.

The chain couples TRBV5-6 to TRBJ1-4; D uncertain. The source is a person between 18 and 65 years old who received the Ad26.COV2.S COVID-19 vaccine or a placebo. Sequences were derived from peripheral blood, sampled in a trial of Ad26.COV2.S vaccine versus placebo. In DNA, the CDR3 is TGTGCCAGCACCCTATTTGGGGCAACTAATGAAAAACTGTTTTTT. This sequence encodes CASTLFGATNEKLFF.